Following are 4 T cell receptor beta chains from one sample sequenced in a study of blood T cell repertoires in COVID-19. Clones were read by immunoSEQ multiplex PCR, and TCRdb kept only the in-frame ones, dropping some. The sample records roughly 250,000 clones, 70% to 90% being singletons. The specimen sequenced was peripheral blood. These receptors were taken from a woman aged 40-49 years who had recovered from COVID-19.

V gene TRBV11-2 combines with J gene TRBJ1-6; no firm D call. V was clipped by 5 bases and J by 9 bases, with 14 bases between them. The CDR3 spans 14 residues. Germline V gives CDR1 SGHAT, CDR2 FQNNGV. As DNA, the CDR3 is TGTGCCAGCAGCCACTCCGGTGTGAGTTCACCCCTCCACTTT. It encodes CASSHSGVSSPLHF.

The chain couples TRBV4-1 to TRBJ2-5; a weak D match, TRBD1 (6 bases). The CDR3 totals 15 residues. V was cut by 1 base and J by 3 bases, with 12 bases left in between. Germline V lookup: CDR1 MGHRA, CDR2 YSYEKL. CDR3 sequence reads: CASSQVGAGEETQYF. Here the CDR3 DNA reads TGCGCCAGCAGCCAAGTGGGGGCCGGTGAAGAGACCCAGTACTTC.

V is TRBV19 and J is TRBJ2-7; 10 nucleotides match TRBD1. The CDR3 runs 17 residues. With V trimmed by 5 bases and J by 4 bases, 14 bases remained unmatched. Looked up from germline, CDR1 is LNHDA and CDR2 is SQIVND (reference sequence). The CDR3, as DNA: TGTGCCAGTAGTCAAGATCAGGGACAGGGGAATCGATACGAGCAGTACTTC. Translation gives CASSQDQGQGNRYEQYF.

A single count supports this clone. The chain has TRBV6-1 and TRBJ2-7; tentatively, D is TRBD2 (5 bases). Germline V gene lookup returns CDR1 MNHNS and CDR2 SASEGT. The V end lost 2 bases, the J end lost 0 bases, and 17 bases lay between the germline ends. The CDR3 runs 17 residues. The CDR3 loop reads CASSERPAGLSSYEQYF. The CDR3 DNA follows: TGTGCCAGCAGTGAAAGGCCCGCGGGCCTTAGCTCCTACGAGCAGTACTTC.